This TCR beta chain was retrieved from a study of cytomegalovirus exposure and HLA in healthy donors. As to this clone: Its antigen remains unknown.

This PCR relied on a set of 60 Vbeta primers and 13 Jbeta primers. The table came from immunoSEQ multiplex PCR; TCRdb's copy has only in-frame clones and leaves some out. The sample holds 150,000 to 200,000 clones, around three quarters seen once. The study's findings and limits: TCR beta V- and J-gene trimming, according to a later analysis, was linked to a missense DCLRE1C variant.

Trimming cost V 3 bases and J 3 bases, with 12 bases left between them. CDR1 and CDR2 (germline): LGHNA, YSLEER. The CDR3 has 14 amino acids. This sequence joins TRBV4-3 and TRBJ2-7; D might be TRBD1 (6 bases). The source material was PBMCs. This TCR was sampled from a man aged 40-55 years in good health and CMV-seropositive. The CDR3 region has the DNA TGCGCCAGCAGCCAGGGGGCCGTCGGCTACGAGCAGTACTTC. It translates to CASSQGAVGYEQYF.